This T cell receptor (beta chain) was obtained from a study of T cell repertoires in cytomegalovirus infection. Study at large: Well-studied HLA-B-restricted epitopes and recently identified HLA-C-restricted epitopes of CMV were both used in the study. An indication of both CMV infection and matching HLA type came from public TCR beta signatures. Study results and caveats: The study identified carriers of CMV plus the relevant HLA from cumulative public TCR beta family frequency.

This clonotype appeared many times. What it binds is not known. The CDR3 is made up of 12 amino acids. The germline CDR1 and CDR2 sequences are MGHDK and SYGVNS. Trimming shortened V by 6 bases and J by 4 bases, and 9 bases separated the two germline ends. One entry per CDR3 protein results from TCRdb running MiXCR on the reads. The data hold about 890,000 distinct CDR3 sequences, with 25% to 40% observed a single time. The rearrangement uses TRBV25-1 and TRBJ1-1; D not resolved. Source: cultured CD8+ T cells from PBMCs, taken from culture after CMV antigen stimulation. The receptor was isolated from a human donor in good health (CMV status not recorded). Some clones in this sample may be carry-over from other donors' samples. Here the CDR3 reads CASRASGTEAFF. For the CDR3, the DNA is TGTGCCAGCAGGGCCTCGGGCACTGAAGCTTTCTTT.